Below, 30 T cell receptor beta chains from the same sample are listed, as sequenced in a study of T-cell memory formation after mild COVID-19. TCRdb re-derived calls from the 5' RACE reads in MiXCR, one entry per CDR3 protein. The profile covers some 100,000 distinct CDR3 sequences, with approximately 10% appearing a single time and approximately 40% taken by the ten largest. The sample comprised PBMCs or a T cell subset sorted from them (not recorded which). Source of these receptors: a man between 18 and 35 years old who had mild COVID-19 (a few samples of this study predate the infection). Cell type and time point are not known.

V usage is TRBV7-9 and J usage is TRBJ2-4; maybe TRBD1 (6 bases). With 5 bases removed from V and 10 bases from J, the gap between germline ends came to 24 bases. The CDR3 totals 16 residues. CDR1 SEHNR and CDR2 FQNEAQ come from the germline V gene (reference sequence). The CDR3 loop reads CASSPARGTKTFIQYF. The CDR3 DNA is TGTGCCAGCAGCCCTGCACGTGGGACAAAAACATTTATTCAGTACTTC. The full variable domain, its missing parts supplied by reference TRBV7-9 and TRBJ2-4, is DTGVSQNPRHKITKRGQNVTFRCDPISEHNRLYWYRQTLGQGPEFLTYFQNEAQLEKSRLLSDRFSAERPKGSFSTLEIQRTEQGDSAMYLCASSPARGTKTFIQYFGAGTRLSVL.

The sample holds a few counts of this clonotype. This chain joins TRBV6-2 or TRBV6-3 and TRBJ2-5, with D tentatively TRBD1 or TRBD2 (6 bases each). Germline CDR1 MNHEY, CDR2 SVGEGT. Trimming removed 6 bases from V and 5 bases from J, with 10 bases in between. This CDR3 is built from 12 residues. The CDR3 DNA reads as TGTGCCAGCAGCCAGGGGAGGGAGACCCAGTACTTC. This sequence encodes CASSQGRETQYF.

This clonotype was observed a few times. The CDR3 is CASRYKRDFLTEAFF. Here the CDR3 DNA reads TGTGCCAGCCGATATAAACGGGATTTTTTGACTGAAGCTTTCTTT. The gene calls are TRBV6-1 and TRBJ1-1, with no clear D. Germline CDR1 MNHNS, CDR2 SASEGT. Deletions cut 8 bases from V and 5 bases from J, with 21 bases between. This CDR3 comprises 15 residues.

This clonotype has a count of ten or more. The chain links TRBV4-1 to TRBJ2-7; D might be TRBD2 (5 bases). V lost 4 bases and J 4 bases, leaving 8 bases between the germline ends. CDR3 length: 12 residues. CDR1 MGHRA and CDR2 YSYEKL come from the germline V gene. CDR3 in amino acids: CASSPGGYEQYF. In DNA, the CDR3 is TGCGCCAGCAGCCCCGGAGGATACGAGCAGTACTTC.

This clonotype was observed a few times. The rearrangement links TRBV29-1 to TRBJ1-2; TRBD1 agrees at 7 bases. Germline V gene lookup returns CDR1 SQVTM and CDR2 ANQGSEA. CDR3 length: 13 amino acids. With 3 bases clipped from V and 3 bases from J, the junction kept 4 bases outside the gene matches. The CDR3 DNA follows: TGCAGCGTTGACGGAACAGGGGACTATGGCTACACCTTC. This sequence encodes CSVDGTGDYGYTF.

This clonotype was picked up many times. The CDR3: CASSVSGGLTSRDTQYF. The CDR3 nucleotides read TGTGCCAGCAGCGTATCCGGCGGATTGACGTCTCGGGATACGCAGTATTTT. The J gene is TRBJ2-3, the V gene TRBV9, with D unresolved. The V end was cut by 1 base, the J end by 6 bases, with 21 bases between. The CDR3 totals 17 residues. Germline V gene data show CDR1 as SGDLS and CDR2 as YYNGEE.

In DNA form, the CDR3 reads TGTGCCAGCAGCGTGAGGGGACAGAGGACCTACAATGAGCAGTTCTTC. This sequence encodes CASSVRGQRTYNEQFF. The rearrangement links TRBV9 to TRBJ2-1, with 7 bases fitting TRBD1. This CDR3 is 16 amino acids long. Per the germline V gene, CDR1 is SGDLS and CDR2 is YYNGEE. V was pared by 2 bases and J by 2 bases, with 7 bases of the junction left unmatched.

This clonotype has a handful of counts. The chain recombines TRBV20-1 with TRBJ1-2; D unclear. Trimming removed 0 bases at V and 7 bases at J, with 3 bases between. Germline lookup yields CDR1 DFQATT and CDR2 SNEGSKA (reference sequence). This CDR3 has 10 amino acids. CDR3 sequence reads: CSARDLGYTF. The DNA for the CDR3 is TGCAGTGCTAGAGATCTTGGCTACACCTTC.

The sample holds a few counts of this clonotype. This rearrangement joins TRBV4-2 to TRBJ1-1; D is ambiguous. The ends were cut back, 0 bases at V and 7 bases at J, with 18 bases in the middle. Germline CDR1 and CDR2: LGHNA and YNFKEQ. This CDR3 region has 16 residues. CDR3 sequence: CASSQEYLRTTGEAFF. CDR3 nucleotide sequence: TGTGCCAGCAGCCAAGAGTACCTTCGGACGACCGGTGAAGCTTTCTTT.

J is TRBJ1-4 and V is TRBV11-2; D is perhaps TRBD1 (5 bases). The germline CDR1 and CDR2 sequences are SGHAT and FQNNGV. Trimming shortened V by 1 base and J by 2 bases, and 11 bases separated the two germline ends. This CDR3 has 16 residues. The CDR3, as DNA: TGTGCCAGCAGCTTAGGTGGGACCGCCACTAATGAAAAACTGTTTTTT. This gives the protein CASSLGGTATNEKLFF.

This clonotype was detected only a few times. This chain uses TRBV10-3 with TRBJ1-2, with no clear D. Trimming left V 4 bases short and J 4 bases short, with 13 bases between. Germline CDR1 and CDR2: ENHRY and SYGVKD. The CDR3 has 14 residues. Here the CDR3 DNA reads TGTGCCATCAGTGTGTCGGGGATCCCCTATGGCTACACCTTC. Its translation is CAISVSGIPYGYTF.

This clonotype was found a few times. This chain links TRBV10-2 with TRBJ2-7; 7 bases align to TRBD2. V gave up 4 bases and J gave up 4 bases; unmatched junction bases: 7. Germline CDR1 and CDR2: WSHSY and SAAADI. There are 14 residues in the CDR3. DNA for the CDR3: TGCGCCAGCAGTGTTGAGCGGGAAACTTACGAGCAGTACTTC. It encodes CASSVERETYEQYF.

This clonotype came up a few times. This chain links TRBV7-9 with TRBJ1-5; D gene ambiguous. Trimming stripped 0 bases from V and 9 bases from J, with 9 bases between. The CDR3 has 13 amino acids. CDR1 is SEHNR and CDR2 is FQNEAQ in the germline V gene (reference sequence). DNA of the CDR3: TGTGCCAGCAGCTTAGCGATGACACGGCCCCAGCATTTT. This gives the protein CASSLAMTRPQHF.

This clonotype was counted at least ten times. The V gene is TRBV4-3, the J gene TRBJ2-1; 10 nucleotides line up with TRBD2. CDR3 length: 15 residues. CDR1 and CDR2 (germline): LGHNA, YSLEER. Germline trimming cut 6 bases from V and 2 bases from J; bases unmatched to any gene: 4. CDR3 nucleotide sequence: TGCGCCAGCAGACCCGGGACTAGCGCCTACAATGAGCAGTTCTTC. It yields the protein CASRPGTSAYNEQFF.

This chain connects TRBV6-2 or TRBV6-3 to TRBJ2-1; D is ambiguous. CDR1 is MNHEY, CDR2 SVGEGT, per germline. V was shortened by 6 bases and J by 0 bases, with 15 bases between the two germline ends. This CDR3 is built from 16 residues. The CDR3, as DNA: TGTGCCAGCAGCCCCCGGACCCATGTCTCCTACAATGAGCAGTTCTTC. Residues: CASSPRTHVSYNEQFF.

In this sample, this clonotype turned up a few times. The J gene is TRBJ1-2, the V gene TRBV7-2; no firm D call. The CDR3 loop spans 13 amino acids. Germline CDR1 and CDR2: SGHTA and FQGNSA. Trimming shortened V by 0 bases and J by 8 bases, and 10 bases separated the two germline ends. The CDR3 here is CASSLARFRGYTF. The CDR3 coding sequence is TGTGCCAGCAGCTTAGCAAGGTTCCGCGGCTACACCTTC.

The chain uses TRBV19 and TRBJ1-1, with D possibly being TRBD1 (5 bases). The CDR3 is 14 residues long. Per the germline V gene, CDR1 is LNHDA and CDR2 is SQIVND (reference sequence). The germline V and J ends were trimmed by 2 bases and 5 bases, with 12 bases remaining between them. The CDR3 nucleotides are TGTGCCAGTAGTATACCAGGGCTGGGAACTGAAGCTTTCTTT. Amino acids: CASSIPGLGTEAFF.

This clonotype was seen only a few times. V is TRBV7-2 and J is TRBJ2-1; 9 positions match TRBD2. The CDR3 totals 17 residues. The germline V gene encodes CDR1 SGHTA and CDR2 FQGNSA. With V trimmed by 2 bases and J by 2 bases, 7 bases remained unmatched. The CDR3 region has the DNA TGTGCCAGCAGCTTAAGCCTAGCGGGGAACCCCTACAATGAGCAGTTCTTC. Translated: CASSLSLAGNPYNEQFF.

A few counts support this clonotype. The rearrangement uses TRBV6-6 and TRBJ2-1; the D gene is possibly TRBD2 (7 bases). Trimming shortened V by 2 bases and J by 8 bases, and 19 bases separated the two germline ends. The germline V gene has CDR1 MNHNY and CDR2 SVGAGI (reference sequence). CDR3 length equals 16 residues. CDR3 region: CASSYALGGAHHEQFF. Here the CDR3 DNA reads TGTGCCAGCAGTTACGCACTGGGGGGGGCGCATCATGAGCAGTTCTTC.

The chain employs TRBV4-1 and TRBJ2-3; no clear D gene. Germline CDR1 reads MGHRA; CDR2 reads YSYEKL. V gave up 1 base and J gave up 4 bases, with 15 bases separating them. CDR3 length: 16 amino acids. CDR3 protein: CASSQGFLESPDTQYF. CDR3 in DNA: TGCGCCAGCAGCCAAGGTTTCCTAGAAAGTCCAGATACGCAGTATTTT.

This clonotype was counted a few times. The chain employs TRBV7-2 and TRBJ1-4; D is ambiguous. The length of the CDR3 is 14 residues. Trimming cost V 3 bases and J 5 bases, with 10 bases left between them. Germline V lookup: CDR1 SGHTA, CDR2 FQGNSA. This chain's CDR3 is CASSFGFPNEKLFF. The CDR3 DNA follows: TGTGCCAGCAGCTTCGGTTTTCCCAATGAAAAACTGTTTTTT.

V and J are TRBV29-1 and TRBJ1-1; 8 nucleotides line up with TRBD1. The V gene end was trimmed by 3 bases and the J gene end by 3 bases; junction bases not matched to a gene: 6. Germline loops: CDR1 SQVTM, CDR2 ANQGSEA. The CDR3 spans 14 residues. CDR3 nucleotides: TGCAGCGTTGAGTGGACAGGGCCGCACACTGAAGCTTTCTTT. Its protein is CSVEWTGPHTEAFF. The variable domain in full, completed from reference TRBV29-1 and TRBJ1-1, reads SAVISQKPSRDICQRGTSLTIQCQVDSQVTMMFWYRQQPGQSLTLIATANQGSEATYESGFVIDKFPISRPNLTFSTLTVSNMSPEDSSIYLCSVEWTGPHTEAFFGQGTRLTVV.

The chain carries TRBV12-3 or TRBV12-4 and TRBJ2-2; the D is unclear. The CDR3 has 15 amino acids. The germline V and J ends were trimmed by 6 bases and 0 bases, with 11 bases remaining between them. Written as DNA, the CDR3 is TGTGCCAGCAGGCTTCAAGGAGCGAACACCGGGGAGCTGTTTTTT. The encoded protein is CASRLQGANTGELFF.

This clonotype was detected many times. The rearrangement joins TRBV3-1 to TRBJ1-1, with D tentatively TRBD1 (6 bases). The CDR3 runs to 14 residues. CDR1 and CDR2 (germline): LGHDT, YNNKEL (reference sequence). The V gene lost 4 bases and the J gene lost 5 bases, with 14 bases spanning the gap. The CDR3 nucleotides are TGTGCCAGCAGCCTCTACAGGGACGATACTGAAGCTTTCTTT. Protein sequence: CASSLYRDDTEAFF.

The gene calls are TRBV20-1 and TRBJ2-7, with 8 bases identical to TRBD1. CDR1 is DFQATT and CDR2 is SNEGSKA in the germline V gene (reference sequence). V gave up 8 bases and J gave up 4 bases; unmatched junction bases: 13. The CDR3 has 14 amino acids. The CDR3 spells CSPTKSQGAYEQYF. For the CDR3, the DNA is TGCAGTCCGACAAAATCGCAGGGGGCTTACGAGCAGTACTTC.

This sequence joins TRBV10-3 and TRBJ2-3; unclear D gene. With 4 bases removed from V and 5 bases from J, the gap between germline ends came to 4 bases. The CDR3 has 11 amino acids. Germline V gene data show CDR1 as ENHRY and CDR2 as SYGVKD. Here the CDR3 reads CAISGVDTQYF. The CDR3, as DNA: TGTGCCATCAGTGGTGTAGATACGCAGTATTTT.

The V and J genes are TRBV5-1 and TRBJ1-1; 11 bases align to TRBD1. Losses at the gene ends were 1 base for V and 3 bases for J; bases not matched to a gene: 5. Germline CDR1 reads SGHRS; CDR2 reads YFSETQ. This CDR3 spans 16 amino acids. The CDR3 reads CASSLLDRGPYTEAFF. Written as DNA, the CDR3 is TGCGCCAGCAGCTTGCTGGACAGGGGGCCTTACACTGAAGCTTTCTTT.

This clonotype was counted at least ten times. This chain links TRBV6-5 with TRBJ2-3, with TRBD2 as a possible D gene (6 bases). Germline V CDR1 and CDR2: MNHEY, SVGAGI. The CDR3 is made up of 13 amino acids. Trimming pared 6 bases from V and 6 bases from J, leaving 13 bases between. Written as DNA, the CDR3 is TGTGCCAGCAGGACCGGGGGAGTGGATACGCAGTATTTT. Amino acids: CASRTGGVDTQYF.

This clonotype showed up many times. The chain links TRBV7-9 to TRBJ2-4; D gene uncertain. The CDR3 is 12 residues long. The V end was cut by 5 bases, the J end by 4 bases, with 6 bases between. Germline CDR1 SEHNR, CDR2 FQNEAQ (reference sequence). CDR3 sequence reads: CASSGWKNIQYF. DNA of the CDR3: TGTGCCAGCAGCGGGTGGAAAAACATTCAGTACTTC.

The gene calls are TRBV5-1 and TRBJ2-7, with a tentative D call TRBD2 (5 bases). Germline CDR1 SGHRS, CDR2 YFSETQ. The CDR3 length is 13 residues. Trimming removed 4 bases at V and 3 bases at J, with 11 bases between. In DNA, the CDR3 is TGCGCCAGCAGCGCCGGGATAAACTACGAGCAGTACTTC. This translates into CASSAGINYEQYF.